This T cell receptor beta chain was recorded in a study of T cells after yellow fever vaccination. Overall study context: Low-cell-number fractions underwent preparation using SMART-Seq v4 Ultra Low Input. Broader study findings: A large majority of primary-vaccination clones showed up again after the booster (approximately 95% CD4, about 90% CD8). High-abundance clonotypes from the bulk population could contaminate FACS-sorted repertoires.

This clonotype was picked up a small number of times. The antigen remains undetermined. The junction shows a germline mismatch at one end, possibly a read error. They built TCR cDNA with 5'RACE template switching, a step that put in a universal primer site and UMIs. Each CDR3 protein is one row after TCRdb ran MiXCR on the 5' RACE reads. The table shows roughly 300,000 distinct CDR3 sequences, with 6.5% to 8.5% occurring only once. The CDR3 contains 16 residues. Germline CDR1 reads DFQATT; CDR2 reads SNEGSKA (reference sequence). This material consisted of PBMCs, taken roughly 47 days after the first yellow fever vaccination. The TCR was taken from a man between 18 and 35 years old who received the YFV17D yellow fever vaccine. V and J are TRBV20-1 and TRBJ2-6, with 8 bases lining up with TRBD2. The CDR3 is CSARGGGPGGANVLTF. The CDR3 coding sequence is TGCAGTGCTCGAGGCGGGGGGCCGGGGGGGGCCAACGTTCTGACTTTC.